A single sample is the source of the 10 T cell receptor beta chains below, sequenced in a study of cytomegalovirus exposure and HLA in healthy donors. PCR was performed using 60 Vbeta and 13 Jbeta primers. Clones were sequenced by immunoSEQ multiplex PCR, and TCRdb holds only the in-frame ones, with some missing. Altogether about 160,000 clones are present, roughly four fifths being singletons, with the ten largest covering nearly 8.5%. Sequenced: PBMCs. Every receptor here comes from a male donor in good health and CMV-seropositive.

The V and J genes are TRBV9 and TRBJ2-1, with 8 nucleotides matching TRBD2. V was clipped by 0 bases and J by 3 bases; unmatched bases: 5. CDR3 length equals 16 residues. Germline-derived CDR1 and CDR2 are SGDLS and YYNGEE. The CDR3 DNA reads as TGTGCCAGCAGCGTAGGTCAAGCGGGGGACTACAATGAGCAGTTCTTC. It is translated as CASSVGQAGDYNEQFF.

V gene TRBV5-1 combines with J gene TRBJ1-2; D not certain. The length of the CDR3 is 13 residues. Trimming removed 2 bases at V and 3 bases at J, with 8 bases between. Looked up from germline, CDR1 is SGHRS and CDR2 is YFSETQ. The CDR3 DNA reads as TGCGCCAGCAGCTTTACAGCTGACTATGGCTACACCTTC. It is translated as CASSFTADYGYTF.

This chain connects TRBV18 to TRBJ1-2, with TRBD1 matching over 9 bases. This CDR3 is built from 13 residues. V gave up 1 base and J gave up 8 bases; unmatched junction bases: 2. Germline-derived CDR1 and CDR2 are KGHSH and LQKENI. The CDR3 sequence is CASSPRDRDGYTF. In DNA, the CDR3 is TGTGCCAGCTCACCACGGGACAGGGACGGCTACACCTTC.

About this clone: One junction end does not reproduce the germline sequence, and a read error may be involved. The chain joins TRBV15 to TRBJ2-4; the D gene is possibly TRBD1 (6 bases). The CDR3 is 12 residues long. Per the germline V gene, CDR1 is LNHNV and CDR2 is YYDKDF (reference sequence). The CDR3 loop is CATGALQNSQYF. The CDR3 DNA sequence: TGTGCCACGGGGGCCCTGCAAAACAGTCAGTACTTC.

The chain uses TRBV18 and TRBJ1-1; D is unresolved. Trimming took 3 bases from V and 8 from J, leaving 7 bases between them. Germline lookup yields CDR1 KGHSH and CDR2 LQKENI. The CDR3 is 11 amino acids. The CDR3 nucleotides are TGTGCCAGCTCACCTAGAGTAGAAGCTTTCTTT. Protein product: CASSPRVEAFF. Full variable domain (outside the CDR3, taken from reference TRBV18 and TRBJ1-1): NAGVMQNPRHLVRRRGQEARLRCSPMKGHSHVYWYRQLPEEGLKFMVYLQKENIIDESGMPKERFSAEFPKEGPSILRIQQVVRGDSAAYFCASSPRVEAFFGQGTRLTVV.

The chain employs TRBV5-8 and TRBJ1-4, with 7 positions matching TRBD1. This CDR3 is 14 amino acids long. V lost 4 bases, J lost 3 bases, and 3 bases stayed unmatched. The germline gives CDR1 SGHTS, CDR2 YDEGEE. CDR3 nucleotides: TGTGCCAGCAGCCGGACAGGCCCTAATGAAAAACTGTTTTTT. This codes for CASSRTGPNEKLFF.

The chain carries TRBV7-8 and TRBJ2-1; a possible D gene is TRBD2 (7 bases). This CDR3 has 19 amino acids. Deletions cut 0 bases from V and 6 bases from J, with 24 bases between. Germline CDR1 is SGHVS and CDR2 is FQNEAQ. CDR3 in DNA: TGTGCCAGCAGCTTAGCGCGGTATCGGGGGGCGGGAGCCGCCAATGAGCAGTTCTTC. Residues: CASSLARYRGAGAANEQFF.

This sequence joins TRBV28 and TRBJ2-7, with TRBD1 matching 9 bases. Germline lookup yields CDR1 MDHEN and CDR2 SYDVKM. The CDR3 spans 14 residues. V lost 10 bases and J lost 6; bases outside the gene matches: 13. The CDR3 coding sequence is TGTGCCACCGAACCGGGACAGGGTGTGGGCGAGCAGTACTTC. Translating gives CATEPGQGVGEQYF.

This rearrangement joins TRBV5-4 to TRBJ1-4, with D perhaps TRBD1 (6 bases). This CDR3 has 13 residues. V lost 2 bases to trimming and J lost 7 bases, with 9 bases between them. The germline CDR1 and CDR2 sequences are SGHNT and YYREEE (reference sequence). CDR3 residues: CASSFPDSEKLFF. CDR3 in DNA: TGTGCCAGCAGCTTCCCGGACAGTGAAAAACTGTTTTTT.

This chain connects TRBV28 to TRBJ1-3; a weak D match, TRBD1 (6 bases). This CDR3 region has 17 residues. Trimming took off 1 base at V and 0 bases at J, with 13 bases between the two ends. Germline V gives CDR1 MDHEN, CDR2 SYDVKM. CDR3 residues: CASSLSDSWGSGNTIYF. The CDR3 nucleotides read TGTGCCAGCAGTTTATCGGACAGCTGGGGCTCTGGAAACACCATATATTTT.